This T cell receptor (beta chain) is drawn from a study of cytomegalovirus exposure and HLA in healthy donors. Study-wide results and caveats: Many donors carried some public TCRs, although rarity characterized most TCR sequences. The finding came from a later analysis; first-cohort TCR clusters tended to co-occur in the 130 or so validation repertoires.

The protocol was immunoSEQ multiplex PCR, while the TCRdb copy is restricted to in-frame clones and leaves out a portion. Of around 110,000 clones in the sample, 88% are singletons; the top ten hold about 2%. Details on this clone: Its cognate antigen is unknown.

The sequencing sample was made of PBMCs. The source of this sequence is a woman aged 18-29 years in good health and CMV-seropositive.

The CDR3 coding sequence is TGTGCCAGCAGCGTAGCCGGAAGTGGGACACAGGGAACGGCTGGCTACACCTTC. It codes for CASSVAGSGTQGTAGYTF. The rearrangement links TRBV9 to TRBJ1-2; D may be TRBD1 (6 bases). Germline loops: CDR1 SGDLS, CDR2 YYNGEE. Trimming cost V 0 bases and J 7 bases, with 25 bases left between them. This CDR3 region has 18 residues.